One and the same sample provided the 18 T cell receptor beta chains below, sequenced in a study of T-cell reconstitution after alpha-beta-depleted transplantation in children. Preparing the TCRbeta library involved the use of unique molecular identifiers. TCRdb recomputed calls from the PCR reads with MiXCR, one row per CDR3 protein. The sample records fewer than 120,000 distinct CDR3 sequences, 10% being singletons. Sequenced material: PBMCs from the stem cell graft donor, taken from the stem cell graft. The receptors were gathered from a human donor who donated a stem cell graft to a child with acute lymphoblastic leukemia.

Many counts were recorded for this clonotype. This chain uses TRBV29-1 with TRBJ1-2, with 7 bases fitting TRBD1. There are 15 residues in the CDR3. V dropped 7 bases and J dropped 2; count of bases not matched to a gene: 13. Germline V lookup: CDR1 SQVTM, CDR2 ANQGSEA. DNA of the CDR3: TGCAGCGGGATCGAACAGGGGAATTACAACTATGGCTACACCTTC. Translation gives CSGIEQGNYNYGYTF.

This clonotype has ten or more counts. The chain links TRBV29-1 to TRBJ2-1, with a weak D call TRBD2 (6 bases). Germline V CDR1 and CDR2: SQVTM, ANQGSEA. This CDR3 spans 13 amino acids. V lost 0 bases, J lost 5 bases, and 8 bases lay in between. Written as DNA, the CDR3 is TGCAGCGTTGAAGAACTAGCAAACAATGAGCAGTTCTTC. Its translation: CSVEELANNEQFF.

This clonotype was detected ten times or more. V gene TRBV12-3 or TRBV12-4 combines with J gene TRBJ2-5; the match to TRBD2 covers 11 bases. The length of the CDR3 is 16 residues. J lost 5 bases, V lost 7 bases, and 12 bases had no gene match. The CDR3 region has the DNA TGTGCCAGCACCTTGGGACTAGCGGACAGCGGGGAGACCCAGTACTTC. Translating it yields CASTLGLADSGETQYF.

Many counts were recorded for this clonotype. The V call is TRBV7-2, the J call TRBJ1-1; 7 nucleotides line up with TRBD1. CDR1 is SGHTA and CDR2 is FQGNSA in the germline V gene. The CDR3 covers 14 residues. J gave up 1 base and V 3 bases, and 2 bases lay outside the gene matches. CDR3 sequence (DNA): TGTGCCAGCAGCTTCCGGACAGGGAACACTGAAGCTTTCTTT. Residues: CASSFRTGNTEAFF.

There are many counts of this clonotype. V and J are TRBV19 and TRBJ1-6, with a weak D call TRBD1 (5 bases). The CDR3 totals 18 residues. V shed 1 base and J shed 6 bases, with 19 bases lying between them. In germline, CDR1 is LNHDA, CDR2 SQIVND (reference sequence). CDR3 DNA: TGTGCCAGTAGTATAGCTTGGCCGGTGGGACGGAGTAATTCACCCCTCCACTTT. It encodes CASSIAWPVGRSNSPLHF.

This clonotype was detected many times. V is TRBV4-3 and J is TRBJ2-1, with 7 bases identical to TRBD2. This CDR3 has 16 residues. The V segment lost 0 bases and the J segment 6 bases; nucleotides outside the gene matches: 8. The germline gives CDR1 LGHNA, CDR2 YSLEER. In DNA, the CDR3 is TGCGCCAGCAGCCAAGATAGTAGGGCGGGAGTCAATGAGCAGTTCTTC. Translating gives CASSQDSRAGVNEQFF.

Details on this clonotype: This CDR3 is missing its conserved last phenylalanine or tryptophan, likely due to a read error. The chain has TRBV5-5 and TRBJ2-1, with 7 bases fitting TRBD1. This CDR3 spans 17 amino acids. Germline V CDR1 and CDR2: SGHKS, YYEKEE (reference sequence). Trimming removed 2 bases from V and 0 bases from J; junction bases left unmatched: 8. CDR3 nucleotide sequence: TGTGCCAGCAGCTTTGACAGGGCCCCTAACTCCTACAATGAGCAGTTCTTA. This sequence encodes CASSFDRAPNSYNEQFL.

The sample holds many counts of this clonotype. The chain uses TRBV10-3 and TRBJ1-6; 7 nucleotides align to TRBD1. Germline CDR1 and CDR2: ENHRY and SYGVKD. J lost 9 bases, V lost 6 bases, and 8 bases had no gene match. The CDR3 has 14 amino acids. The CDR3 sequence: CAISGGQSGSPLHF. For the CDR3, the DNA is TGTGCCATCAGCGGGGGACAGTCCGGTTCACCCCTCCACTTT.

This clonotype was counted ten times or more. The chain is built from TRBV5-1 and TRBJ2-7, with D hard to call. This CDR3 contains 14 residues. The V end lost 5 bases, the J end lost 0 bases, and 12 bases lay between the germline ends. In germline, CDR1 is SGHRS, CDR2 YFSETQ. The CDR3 bases are TGCGCCAGCAGTACCGGGCAGAGCTCCTACGAGCAGTACTTC. Translated, it gives CASSTGQSSYEQYF.

This clonotype was seen repeatedly, ten times or more. V is TRBV7-2 and J is TRBJ1-5; D is perhaps TRBD1 (5 bases). The ends were cut back, 0 bases at V and 0 bases at J, with 15 bases in the middle. The germline V gene has CDR1 SGHTA and CDR2 FQGNSA. The CDR3 is made up of 18 amino acids. The CDR3 reads CASSLAPTVYSSNQPQHF. The CDR3, as DNA: TGTGCCAGCAGCTTAGCTCCGACAGTGTATTCTAGCAATCAGCCCCAGCATTTT.

This clonotype was seen repeatedly, ten times or more. This rearrangement joins TRBV20-1 to TRBJ2-3; D is possibly TRBD2 (7 bases). V was cut by 6 bases and J by 4 bases, with 20 bases left in between. The CDR3 is 15 amino acids. Germline loops: CDR1 DFQATT, CDR2 SNEGSKA (reference sequence). CDR3 sequence: CSATGGRGWADTQYF. CDR3 in DNA: TGCAGTGCCACGGGAGGCAGGGGATGGGCAGATACGCAGTATTTT.

This clonotype was counted many times. The chain couples TRBV2 to TRBJ2-5, with a tentative D call TRBD1 (5 bases). Germline V gives CDR1 SNHLY, CDR2 FYNNEI. The CDR3 spans 14 residues. Between the trimmed V and J ends, which lost 5 bases and 1 base, there was a span of 11 bases. The DNA of the CDR3 is TGTGCCAGCAGTCCCGGACAAGTCCAAGAGACCCAGTACTTC. Its protein product is CASSPGQVQETQYF.

Comment on this clonotype: A much larger clone differs from this one at a single base, so this may be a read error. This sequence joins TRBV7-2 and TRBJ2-1; D is undetermined. The germline V gene has CDR1 SGHTA and CDR2 FQGNSA. The CDR3 runs to 13 residues. CDR3 DNA sequence: TGTGCCATCAGCTTCAGCTACTACAATGAGCAGTTCTTC. Its translation: CAISFSYYNEQFF.

This clonotype was counted at least ten times. This chain joins TRBV29-1 and TRBJ2-2; 14 bases line up with TRBD2. V was clipped by 4 bases and J by 4 bases; unmatched bases: 8. Germline CDR1 SQVTM, CDR2 ANQGSEA. This CDR3 comprises 17 residues. In DNA form, the CDR3 reads TGCAGCGTTGCGAGACTAGCGGGAGGGCCGGGCACCGGGGAGCTGTTTTTT. This sequence encodes CSVARLAGGPGTGELFF.

This clonotype was detected ten times or more. The gene calls are TRBV18 and TRBJ1-1; D unclear. Germline V gives CDR1 KGHSH, CDR2 LQKENI. V was cut by 5 bases and J by 0 bases, with 10 bases left in between. The CDR3 loop spans 14 amino acids. CDR3: CASSSDTMNTEAFF. In nucleotides, the CDR3 is TGTGCCAGCTCAAGCGACACCATGAACACTGAAGCTTTCTTT.

In its sample, this clonotype was seen many times. The gene calls are TRBV20-1 and TRBJ1-2; D is possibly TRBD1 (6 bases). The germline V and J ends were trimmed by 5 bases and 7 bases, with 11 bases remaining between them. The CDR3 extends over 11 amino acids. Germline-derived CDR1 and CDR2 are DFQATT and SNEGSKA (reference sequence). The CDR3: CSAPTGAGYTF. DNA for the CDR3: TGCAGTGCTCCAACGGGGGCTGGCTACACCTTC.

In this sample, this clonotype turned up many times. The V and J genes are TRBV4-1 and TRBJ2-1, with 9 bases identical to TRBD1. V was pared by 4 bases and J by 3 bases, with 4 bases of the junction left unmatched. Per germline, CDR1 MGHRA and CDR2 YSYEKL. The CDR3 covers 15 residues. In DNA, the CDR3 is TGCGCCAGCAGCCGCACAGGGGGCCTCTACAATGAGCAGTTCTTC. Its protein product is CASSRTGGLYNEQFF.

This clonotype has at least ten counts. This chain connects TRBV12-3 or TRBV12-4 to TRBJ2-5; TRBD2 matches at 7 bases. The V segment lost 3 bases and the J segment 4 bases; nucleotides outside the gene matches: 8. The CDR3 is 15 residues long. The CDR3 DNA is TGTGCCAGCAGTTTTTGGGGGAGGGCCCCAGAGACCCAGTACTTC. It specifies CASSFWGRAPETQYF.